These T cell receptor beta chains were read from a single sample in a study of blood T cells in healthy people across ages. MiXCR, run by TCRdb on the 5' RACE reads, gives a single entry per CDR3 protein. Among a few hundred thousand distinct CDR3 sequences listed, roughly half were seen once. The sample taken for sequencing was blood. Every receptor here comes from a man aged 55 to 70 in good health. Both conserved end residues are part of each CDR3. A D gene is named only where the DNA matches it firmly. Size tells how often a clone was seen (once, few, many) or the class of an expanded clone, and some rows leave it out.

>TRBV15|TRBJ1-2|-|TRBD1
CATSSGTGHYGYTF
TGTGCCACCAGCTCTGGGACAGGGCACTATGGCTACACCTTC
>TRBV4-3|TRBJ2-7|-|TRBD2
CASSQVASGSEQYF
TGCGCCAGCAGCCAAGTTGCTAGCGGGAGCGAGCAGTACTTC
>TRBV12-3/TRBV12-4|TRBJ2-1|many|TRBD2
CASSLGTSDEQFF
TGTGCCAGCAGTTTAGGCACTAGCGATGAGCAGTTCTTC
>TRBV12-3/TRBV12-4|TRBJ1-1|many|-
CASRGHLNTEAFF
TGTGCCAGCAGGGGACACCTGAACACTGAAGCTTTCTTT
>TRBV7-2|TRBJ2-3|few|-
CASSLARALRADTQYF
TGTGCCAGCAGCTTAGCACGGGCCCTACGGGCAGATACGCAGTATTTT
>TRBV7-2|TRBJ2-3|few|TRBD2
CASAGTSGRSDTQYF
TGTGCCAGTGCTGGGACTAGCGGGAGATCAGATACGCAGTATTTT
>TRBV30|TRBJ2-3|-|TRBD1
CAWTVGQGPSTDTQYF
TGTGCCTGGACAGTAGGACAGGGCCCCAGCACAGATACGCAGTATTTT
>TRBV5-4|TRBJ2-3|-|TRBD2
CASRFGGGTPTDTQYF
TGTGCCAGCCGCTTCGGCGGGGGGACCCCCACAGATACGCAGTATTTT
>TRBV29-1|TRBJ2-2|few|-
CSVDDWGSGELFF
TGCAGCGTTGATGACTGGGGGTCCGGGGAGCTGTTTTTT
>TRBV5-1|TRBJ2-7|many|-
CASSLVRGSSYEQYF
TGCGCCAGCAGCTTGGTCCGGGGGAGCTCCTACGAGCAGTACTTC
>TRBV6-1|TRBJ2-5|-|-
CASSKAAVSGAQETQYF
TGTGCCAGCAGCAAGGCCGCCGTCTCGGGGGCACAAGAGACCCAGTACTTC
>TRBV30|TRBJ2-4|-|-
CAPGTPRAKNIQYF
TGTGCCCCCGGGACTCCGAGAGCCAAAAACATTCAGTACTTC
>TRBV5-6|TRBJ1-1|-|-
CASSLAGGRKNTEAFF
TGTGCCAGCAGCTTGGCGGGGGGCAGGAAAAACACTGAAGCTTTCTTT
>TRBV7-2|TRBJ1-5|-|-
CASSRRLNQPQHF
TGTGCCAGCAGTCGCAGACTCAATCAGCCCCAGCATTTT
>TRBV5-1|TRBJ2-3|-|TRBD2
CASSPGTSGRTDTQYF
TGCGCCAGCAGCCCCGGGACTAGCGGGAGAACAGATACGCAGTATTTT
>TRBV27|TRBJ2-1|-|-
CASSLRTGSYNEQFF
TGTGCCAGCAGTTTACGAACAGGCAGCTACAATGAGCAGTTCTTC
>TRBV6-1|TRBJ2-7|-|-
CASSEALAGPLYEQYF
TGTGCCAGCAGTGAAGCGCTGGCGGGGCCTCTCTACGAGCAGTACTTC
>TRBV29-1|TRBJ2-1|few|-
CSVQGDSRGDEQFF
TGCAGCGTTCAGGGGGACTCCCGCGGGGATGAGCAGTTCTTC
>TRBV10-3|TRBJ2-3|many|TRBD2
CATATSGRSLSTDTQYF
TGTGCCACCGCAACTAGCGGGAGGTCCCTTAGCACAGATACGCAGTATTTT
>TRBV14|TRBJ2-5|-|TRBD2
CASSQEGLAETQYF
TGTGCCAGCAGCCAAGAGGGACTAGCGGAGACCCAGTACTTC
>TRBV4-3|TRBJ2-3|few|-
CASSQDDRGAEWDTQYF
TGCGCCAGCAGCCAAGACGATCGGGGAGCGGAGTGGGATACGCAGTATTTT
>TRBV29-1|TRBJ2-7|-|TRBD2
CSVDTAPSGSRDEQYF
TGCAGCGTTGATACAGCCCCTAGCGGGAGTAGGGACGAGCAGTACTTC
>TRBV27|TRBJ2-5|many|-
CASSYGYF
TGTGCCAGCAGTTACGGGTACTTC
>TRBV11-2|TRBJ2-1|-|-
CASSLTLSERETQFF
TGTGCCAGCAGCCTTACCCTTAGTGAGCGAGAGACCCAGTTCTTC
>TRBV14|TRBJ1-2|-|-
CASSRGLGGGYTF
TGTGCCAGCAGCCGCGGCCTTGGGGGTGGCTACACCTTC
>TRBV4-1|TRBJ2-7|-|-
CASSQVGAGRYEQYF
TGCGCCAGCAGCCAGGTCGGGGCAGGGCGGTACGAGCAGTACTTC
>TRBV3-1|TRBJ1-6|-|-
CASSPGGGNSPLHF
TGTGCCAGCAGCCCCGGGGGGGGGAATTCACCCCTCCACTTT
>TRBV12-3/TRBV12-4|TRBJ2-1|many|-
CASSLGGNEQFF
TGTGCCAGCAGTTTAGGGGGGAATGAGCAGTTCTTC
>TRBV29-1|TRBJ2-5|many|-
CSVDSDSASLYQETQYF
TGCAGCGTTGATTCGGACTCCGCATCTTTGTACCAAGAGACCCAGTACTTC
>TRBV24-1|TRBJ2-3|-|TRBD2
CATSAPIAGAGTDTQYF
TGTGCCACCAGTGCCCCAATAGCGGGGGCCGGCACAGATACGCAGTATTTT
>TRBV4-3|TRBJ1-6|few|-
CASSQLSRNSPLHF
TGCGCCAGCAGCCAGCTTAGTCGAAATTCACCCCTCCACTTT
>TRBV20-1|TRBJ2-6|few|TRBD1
CSARSAPGQASSGANVLTF
TGCAGTGCTAGAAGTGCGCCGGGACAGGCGAGCTCTGGGGCCAACGTCCTGACTTTC
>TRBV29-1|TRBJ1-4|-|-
CSVEEGRTNEKLFF
TGCAGCGTTGAAGAAGGCAGGACTAATGAAAAACTGTTTTTT
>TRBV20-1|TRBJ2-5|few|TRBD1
CSARVPGTGAETQYF
TGCAGTGCTAGAGTCCCCGGGACAGGGGCAGAGACCCAGTACTTC
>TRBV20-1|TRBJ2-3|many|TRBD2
CSARESGAGDTQYF
TGCAGTGCTAGAGAAAGCGGGGCGGGAGATACGCAGTATTTT
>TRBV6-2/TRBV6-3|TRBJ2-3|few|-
CASRKLGGTDTQYF
TGTGCCAGCAGGAAGCTAGGAGGCACAGATACGCAGTATTTT
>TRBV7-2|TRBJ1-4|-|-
CASSFADGWDEKLFF
TGTGCCAGCAGCTTCGCCGACGGCTGGGATGAAAAACTGTTTTTT
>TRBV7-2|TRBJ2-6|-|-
CASSVPGRYGLTF
TGTGCCAGCAGCGTACCTGGGAGGTACGGCCTGACTTTC
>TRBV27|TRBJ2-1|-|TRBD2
CASSTEGRGGDNEQFF
TGTGCCAGCAGTACCGAGGGGCGGGGGGGAGACAATGAGCAGTTCTTC
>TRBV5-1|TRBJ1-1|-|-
CASSLELENTEAFF
TGCGCCAGCAGCTTGGAACTGGAGAACACTGAAGCTTTCTTT
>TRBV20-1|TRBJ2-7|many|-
CSARDGGASYEQYF
TGCAGTGCTAGAGATGGCGGGGCCTCCTACGAGCAGTACTTC
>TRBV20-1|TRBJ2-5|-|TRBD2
CSAREGFSGGIETQYF
TGCAGTGCTAGAGAAGGTTTTAGCGGGGGGATAGAGACCCAGTACTTC
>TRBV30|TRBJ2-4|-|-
CACFPGTPNTRQYF
TGTGCCTGCTTTCCCGGGACTCCGAATACGAGGCAGTACTTC
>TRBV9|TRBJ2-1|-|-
CASSVDNPGGDEQFF
TGTGCCAGCAGCGTAGATAACCCCGGCGGGGATGAGCAGTTCTTC
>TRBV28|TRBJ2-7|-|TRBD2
CASSPSGRAFRYEQYF
TGTGCCAGCAGTCCTAGCGGGAGGGCCTTTAGGTACGAGCAGTACTTC
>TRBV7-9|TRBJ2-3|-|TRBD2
CAYSLGPERGGTDTQYF
TGTGCCTACAGCTTAGGCCCCGAGCGGGGGGGTACAGATACGCAGTATTTT
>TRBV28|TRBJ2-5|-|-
CASGTLQKTQYF
TGTGCCAGCGGGACACTCCAAAAGACCCAGTACTTC
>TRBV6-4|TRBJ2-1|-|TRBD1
CASSEGGRLYNEQFF
TGTGCCAGCAGTGAAGGGGGCCGTTTGTACAATGAGCAGTTCTTC
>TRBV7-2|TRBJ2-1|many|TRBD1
CASSPRQGYYNEQFF
TGTGCCAGCAGCCCAAGACAGGGGTACTACAATGAGCAGTTCTTC
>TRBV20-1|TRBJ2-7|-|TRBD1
CSARDPRTGNEQYF
TGCAGTGCTAGAGATCCCCGGACAGGGAACGAGCAGTACTTC
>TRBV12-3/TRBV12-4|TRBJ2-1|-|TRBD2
CASSQGLAGLGQFF
TGTGCCAGCAGTCAGGGACTAGCGGGTCTAGGGCAGTTCTTC